This T cell receptor beta chain derives from a study of T cell repertoires in cytomegalovirus infection (dated by TCRdb to between 2019 and 2020). General notes on the study: Peptide stimulations targeted recently identified HLA-C-restricted CMV epitopes, whose presentation resists viral immunomodulation, together with well-studied HLA-B-restricted epitopes. Because public TCR beta signatures pointed to carriage of CMV infection together with the matching HLA type, the HLA type of each donor mattered for the analysis.

In light of the paper, this sample's treatment or condition label describes: in vitro stimulation with specific CMV peptide epitopes to enrich CMV-specific T cells. Beyond this particular receptor, the publication reports: The ex vivo response was dominated by HLA-C-restricted CMV-specific TCR beta clonotypes, which also provided the single most frequent clonotype in two of eight donors. In both this cohort and an independent roughly 330-donor cohort, the cumulative frequency of public TCR beta family members distinguished carriers of CMV infection plus the relevant HLA type.

Sequencing was carried out with an Illumina HiSeq 1500. TCRdb reworked the public reads: Q25 trimming with fastp, MiXCR clone assembly, productive beta chains retained. Each record represents a unique CDR3 protein, reported with the most common genes and DNA among its rows. The table for this sample lists around 89,000 distinct CDR3 sequences; 29% of them were counted only once. Of the sample, over 60% falls within the top ten clones. Including the terminal cysteine and phenylalanine, the CDR3 comprises 14 residues. Kept here is only the CDR3 DNA, which spans 42 bases and is read in frame from base 1. V gives up 3 bases and J gives up 5 bases, and the segment between their germline ends measures 11 bases. The germline V gene specifies MGHRA as CDR1 and YSYEKL as CDR2. Comments on this clonotype: What antigen it recognizes has not been identified. The record has no base qualities; no much larger clone is one base away.

Sequencing was performed on CD8+ T cells from cultured PBMCs, taken from culture after CMV antigen stimulation. The receptor was derived from a human donor in good health (CMV status not recorded). Some clones in this sample may be carry-over from other donors' samples. Recombination linked TRBV4-1 to TRBJ1-5, with the D gene too uncertain to name. The bases read TGCGCCAGCAGCCAGCGGGCAGACTATCAGCCCCAGCATTTT. Its translation reads: CASSQRADYQPQHF.